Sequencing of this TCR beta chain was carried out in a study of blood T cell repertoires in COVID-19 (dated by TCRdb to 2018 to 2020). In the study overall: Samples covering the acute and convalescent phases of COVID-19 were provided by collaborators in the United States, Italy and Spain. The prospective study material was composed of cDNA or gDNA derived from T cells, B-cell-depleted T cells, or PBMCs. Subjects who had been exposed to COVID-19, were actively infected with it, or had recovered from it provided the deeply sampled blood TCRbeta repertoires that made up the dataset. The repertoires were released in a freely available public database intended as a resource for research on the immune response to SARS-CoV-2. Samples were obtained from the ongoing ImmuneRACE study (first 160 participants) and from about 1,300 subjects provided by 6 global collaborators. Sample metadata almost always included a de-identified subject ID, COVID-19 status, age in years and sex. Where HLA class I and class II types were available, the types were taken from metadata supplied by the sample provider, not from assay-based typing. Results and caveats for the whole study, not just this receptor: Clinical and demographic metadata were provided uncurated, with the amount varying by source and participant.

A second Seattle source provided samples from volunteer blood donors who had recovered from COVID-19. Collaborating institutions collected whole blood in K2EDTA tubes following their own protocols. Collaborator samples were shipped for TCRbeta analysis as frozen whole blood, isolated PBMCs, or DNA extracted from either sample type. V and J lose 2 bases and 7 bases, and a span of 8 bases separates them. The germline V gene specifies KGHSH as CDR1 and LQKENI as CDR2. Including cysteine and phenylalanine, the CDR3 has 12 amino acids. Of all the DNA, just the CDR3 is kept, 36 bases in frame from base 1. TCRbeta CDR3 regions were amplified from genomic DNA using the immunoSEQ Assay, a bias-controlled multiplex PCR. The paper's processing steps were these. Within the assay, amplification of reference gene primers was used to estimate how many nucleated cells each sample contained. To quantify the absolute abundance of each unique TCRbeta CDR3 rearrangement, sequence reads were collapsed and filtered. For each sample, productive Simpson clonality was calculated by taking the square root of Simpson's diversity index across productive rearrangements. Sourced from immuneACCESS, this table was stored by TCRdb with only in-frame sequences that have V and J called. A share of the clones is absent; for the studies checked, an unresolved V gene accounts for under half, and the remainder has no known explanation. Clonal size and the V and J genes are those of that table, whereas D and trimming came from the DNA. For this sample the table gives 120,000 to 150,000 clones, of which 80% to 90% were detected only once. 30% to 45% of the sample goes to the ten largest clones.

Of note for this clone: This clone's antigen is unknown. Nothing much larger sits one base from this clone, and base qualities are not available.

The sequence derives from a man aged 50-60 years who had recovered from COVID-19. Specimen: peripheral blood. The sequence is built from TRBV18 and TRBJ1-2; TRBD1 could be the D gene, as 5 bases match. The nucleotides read TGTGCCAGCTCACCAACGGGGGGTGGCTACACCTTC. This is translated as CASSPTGGGYTF.